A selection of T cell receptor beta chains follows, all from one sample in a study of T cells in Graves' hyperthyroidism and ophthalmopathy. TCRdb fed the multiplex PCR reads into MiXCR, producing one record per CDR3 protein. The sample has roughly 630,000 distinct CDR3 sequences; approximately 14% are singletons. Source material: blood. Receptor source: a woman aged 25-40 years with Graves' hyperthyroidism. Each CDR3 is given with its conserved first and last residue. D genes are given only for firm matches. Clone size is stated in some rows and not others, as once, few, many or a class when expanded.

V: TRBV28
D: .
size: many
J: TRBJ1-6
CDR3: CASSLPLGHNSPLHF
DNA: TGTGCCAGCAGTTTACCCCTTGGACATAATTCACCCCTCCACTTT

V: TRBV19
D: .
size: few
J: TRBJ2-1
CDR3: CASSIYGDYNEQFF
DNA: TGTGCCAGTAGTATCTACGGAGACTACAATGAGCAGTTCTTC

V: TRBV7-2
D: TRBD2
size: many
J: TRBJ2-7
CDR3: CASSLGTSFYEQYF
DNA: TGTGCCAGCAGCTTAGGGACTAGTTTCTACGAGCAGTACTTC

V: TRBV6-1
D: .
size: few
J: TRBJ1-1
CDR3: CASRDGTWDTEAFF
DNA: TGTGCCAGCAGGGACGGCACCTGGGACACTGAAGCTTTCTTT

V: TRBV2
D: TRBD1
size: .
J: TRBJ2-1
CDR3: CASIADRANEQFF
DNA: TGTGCCAGCATTGCGGACAGGGCAAATGAGCAGTTCTTC

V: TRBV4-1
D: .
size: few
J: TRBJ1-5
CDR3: CASSQGEDIYNQPQHF
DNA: TGCGCCAGCAGCCAAGGGGAGGACATTTACAATCAGCCCCAGCATTTT

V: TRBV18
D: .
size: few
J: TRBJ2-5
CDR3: CASSPQSSNQETQYF
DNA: TGTGCCAGCTCACCTCAATCCAGTAACCAAGAGACCCAGTACTTC

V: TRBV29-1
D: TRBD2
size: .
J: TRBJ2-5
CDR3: CSVGRDYQETQYF
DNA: TGCAGCGTTGGTCGGGACTATCAAGAGACCCAGTACTTC

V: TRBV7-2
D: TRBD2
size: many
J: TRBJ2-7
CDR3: CASSQPTGTSGDEQYF
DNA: TGTGCCAGCAGCCAACCCACCGGGACTAGCGGCGACGAGCAGTACTTC

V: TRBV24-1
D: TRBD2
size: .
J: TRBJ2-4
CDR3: CATSDFSGRLAKNIQYF
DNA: TGTGCCACCAGTGATTTCTCCGGGAGGCTTGCCAAAAACATTCAGTACTTC

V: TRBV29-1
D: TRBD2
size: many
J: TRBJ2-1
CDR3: CSVSQREAYNEQFF
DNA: TGCAGCGTTTCTCAGCGGGAGGCTTACAATGAGCAGTTCTTC

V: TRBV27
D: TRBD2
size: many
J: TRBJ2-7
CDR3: CASNGGGYEQYF
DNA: TGTGCCAGCAACGGCGGGGGTTACGAGCAGTACTTC